This entry lists 3 T cell receptor beta chains sequenced from one sample in a study of blood T cell repertoires in COVID-19. Libraries were prepared by immunoSEQ multiplex PCR; TCRdb keeps only in-frame clonotypes and omits some of them. The sample holds fewer than 90,000 clones; roughly nine tenths are singletons and the top ten take approximately 15%. Sequenced sample: peripheral blood. Receptors were obtained from an elderly man in a cohort sampled during active COVID-19.

The chain carries TRBV6-6 and TRBJ2-1; 7 nucleotides align to TRBD1. The CDR3 is 15 residues long. From germline, CDR1 is MNHNY and CDR2 SVGAGI (reference sequence). V shed 6 bases and J 2 bases; nucleotides not matched to a gene: 7. In nucleotides, the CDR3 is TGTGCCAGCAGCCTACAGGGGAATGCCTACAATGAGCAGTTCTTC. Protein product: CASSLQGNAYNEQFF.

The chain couples TRBV6-1 to TRBJ2-7, with D perhaps matching TRBD2 (6 bases). Germline CDR1 MNHNS, CDR2 SASEGT. The CDR3 is 15 residues long. V dropped 2 bases and J dropped 7 bases, with 18 bases sitting between them. CDR3 sequence: CASSETGTGRREQYV. The CDR3 region has the DNA TGTGCCAGCAGTGAAACCGGGACTGGCCGCCGGGAGCAGTACGTC.

This CDR3 is CASSLGNRGGETQYF. The CDR3 DNA is TGTGCCAGCAGCTTAGGGAATAGGGGGGGAGAGACCCAGTACTTC. The chain links TRBV7-2 to TRBJ2-5; TRBD2 might be the D (7 bases). V was trimmed by 1 base and J by 4 bases, leaving 13 bases between them. CDR1 is SGHTA and CDR2 is FQGNSA in the germline V gene. The CDR3 loop spans 15 amino acids.